Below, 14 T cell receptor beta chains from the same sample are listed, as sequenced in a study of cytomegalovirus exposure and HLA in healthy donors. This PCR relied on a set of 60 Vbeta primers and 13 Jbeta primers. The assay was immunoSEQ multiplex PCR, and TCRdb's table has in-frame clones only and misses some. Seen here are roughly 110,000 clones, about 80% observed once, and the top ten hold less than 15%. The sample taken for sequencing was PBMCs. These receptors were taken from a woman aged 40-49 years in good health and CMV-seropositive.

V is TRBV28 and J is TRBJ1-2; 10 nucleotides align to TRBD1. Trimming cost V 5 bases and J 6 bases; bases outside gene matches: 6. The CDR3 runs to 14 residues. Germline V gene data show CDR1 as MDHEN and CDR2 as SYDVKM. This chain's CDR3 is CASSLTGGLDGYTF. The CDR3 DNA reads TGTGCCAGCAGTCTGACAGGGGGCTTGGATGGCTACACCTTC.

This clone was found a few times. The chain recombines TRBV9 with TRBJ1-1; D not certain. This CDR3 is built from 12 residues. V lost 7 bases, J lost 3 bases, and 10 bases lay in between. Germline V gene data show CDR1 as SGDLS and CDR2 as YYNGEE. CDR3 DNA: TGTGCCAGCTCGTTGGCGGACACTGAAGCTTTCTTT. It translates to CASSLADTEAFF.

The genes are TRBV2 and TRBJ1-3; the D is unclear. The CDR3 consists of 13 residues. Trimming cost V 4 bases and J 3 bases, with 7 bases left between them. Germline V CDR1 and CDR2: SNHLY, FYNNEI. CDR3 nucleotides: TGTGCCAGCAGTGGACCGGGTGGAAACACCATATATTTT. Residues: CASSGPGGNTIYF.

The chain carries TRBV5-6 and TRBJ2-2, with 8 bases identical to TRBD2. CDR3 length equals 16 residues. CDR1 SGHDT and CDR2 YYEEEE come from the germline V gene. V lost 1 base to trimming and J lost 5 bases; unmatched junction nucleotides: 7. CDR3 residues: CASSLTGPGGTGELFF. The CDR3 coding sequence is TGTGCCAGCAGCTTGACGGGACCGGGGGGGACCGGGGAGCTGTTTTTT.

This chain uses TRBV27 with TRBJ1-5; 10 bases are a match to TRBD1. The V gene end was trimmed by 6 bases and the J gene end by 7 bases; junction bases not matched to a gene: 12. Germline V gene lookup returns CDR1 MNHEY and CDR2 SMNVEV (reference sequence). The CDR3 contains 16 residues. The CDR3 sequence is CASSRGTGVMWQPQHF. DNA for the CDR3: TGTGCCAGCAGCAGAGGGACAGGGGTTATGTGGCAGCCCCAGCATTTT.

The rearrangement uses TRBV5-1 and TRBJ2-1; 10 nucleotides line up with TRBD2. J lost 3 bases, V lost 6 bases, and 6 bases had no gene match. The CDR3 spans 15 residues. In germline, CDR1 is SGHRS, CDR2 YFSETQ. The CDR3 loop reads CASNQRGGHYNEQFF. DNA for the CDR3: TGCGCCAGCAACCAGCGGGGGGGCCACTACAATGAGCAGTTCTTC.

The chain couples TRBV5-1 to TRBJ1-2; 7 bases fit TRBD1. Germline V gene data show CDR1 as SGHRS and CDR2 as YFSETQ. Trimming at V came to 4 bases and at J to 4 bases, leaving 4 bases not matched to a gene. The CDR3 consists of 13 residues. CDR3 nucleotide sequence: TGCGCCAGCAGCACAGGGACAGTCTATGGCTACACCTTC. Protein product: CASSTGTVYGYTF.

This chain uses TRBV19 with TRBJ1-2, with D uncertain. The CDR3 has 13 amino acids. The V gene's germline CDR1 is LNHDA and CDR2 SQIVND (reference sequence). The V end was cut by 6 bases, the J end by 4 bases, with 12 bases between. As DNA, the CDR3 is TGTGCCAGTAGCCCCCCCCTTCCCTATGGCTACACCTTC. Its protein is CASSPPLPYGYTF. The full variable domain, its missing parts supplied by reference TRBV19 and TRBJ1-2, is DGGITQSPKYLFRKEGQNVTLSCEQNLNHDAMYWYRQDPGQGLRLIYYSQIVNDFQKGDIAEGYSVSREKKESFPLTVTSAQKNPTAFYLCASSPPLPYGYTFGSGTRLTVV.

This chain connects TRBV29-1 to TRBJ2-2, with TRBD1 as a possible D gene (5 bases). The CDR3 totals 13 residues. V lost 6 bases, J lost 4 bases, and 12 bases lay in between. Germline lookup yields CDR1 SQVTM and CDR2 ANQGSEA. CDR3 amino acids: CSVSREVTGELFF. The CDR3 nucleotides are TGCAGCGTCTCCAGGGAAGTCACCGGGGAGCTGTTTTTT.

The V and J genes are TRBV5-6 and TRBJ2-3; 7 nucleotides match TRBD2. With V trimmed by 0 bases and J by 0 bases, 7 bases remained unmatched. Germline loops: CDR1 SGHDT, CDR2 YYEEEE. CDR3 length: 17 amino acids. The CDR3 reads CASSLDRGVTSTDTQYF. The CDR3 bases are TGTGCCAGCAGCTTGGACCGGGGGGTCACTAGCACAGATACGCAGTATTTT.

The chain links TRBV15 to TRBJ2-3, with D maybe TRBD1 (6 bases). V was cut by 0 bases and J by 5 bases, with 12 bases left in between. CDR3 length: 15 residues. The V gene's germline CDR1 is LNHNV and CDR2 YYDKDF (reference sequence). As DNA, the CDR3 is TGTGCCACCAGCAGAGATTACAGGGCGATAGATACGCAGTATTTT. Protein sequence: CATSRDYRAIDTQYF.

The CDR3 DNA reads TGTGCCAGCAGCTTAGCGGCCGCAGTGGATACGCAGTATTTT. Its translation: CASSLAAAVDTQYF. This rearrangement joins TRBV7-8 to TRBJ2-3; D remains ambiguous. The V end was cut by 0 bases, the J end by 6 bases, with 10 bases between. The CDR3 extends over 14 amino acids. Germline V CDR1 and CDR2: SGHVS, FQNEAQ.

The rearrangement links TRBV5-6 to TRBJ2-6, with D tentatively TRBD2 (6 bases). Germline V CDR1 and CDR2: SGHDT, YYEEEE. The CDR3 length is 16 residues. Trimming shortened V by 4 bases and J by 0 bases, and 11 bases separated the two germline ends. CDR3 sequence: CASSPGGVSGANVLTF. The CDR3 bases are TGTGCCAGCAGCCCGGGCGGGGTCTCTGGGGCCAACGTCCTGACTTTC.

The rearrangement joins TRBV11-2 to TRBJ1-4; D uncertain. The germline CDR1 and CDR2 sequences are SGHAT and FQNNGV. The CDR3 spans 13 residues. Trimming stripped 2 bases from V and 10 bases from J, with 11 bases between. The CDR3 bases are TGTGCCAGCAGCTTAATTGAGCGGGGAAAACTGTTTTTT. Protein: CASSLIERGKLFF.